This TCR beta chain was identified in a study of T cells in Graves' hyperthyroidism and ophthalmopathy. Not enrolled were patients with uncontrolled infection, other autoimmune disease, pregnancy or lactation. For the diagnoses, clinical symptoms, serum thyroxine and TRAb, thyroid ultrasound and orbital computed tomography were used. From more than 8 ml of fresh peripheral blood, PBMCs were isolated. To note about this clonotype: Its antigen is currently unknown. A read error may be the cause here, since a much bigger clone is one base away.

Germline CDR1 DFQATT, CDR2 SNEGSKA (reference sequence). Trimming stripped 4 bases from V and 5 bases from J, with 17 bases between. This CDR3 spans 14 amino acids. Points from the study as a whole: Using 13 V-J features, a model discriminated ophthalmopathy from stable hyperthyroidism.

Amplified regions were TCR beta CDR3 sequences from RNA transcripts. First-round RT-PCR with HTBI primers amplified the TCR CDR3 region. TCRdb re-called the multiplex PCR reads with MiXCR, one entry per CDR3 protein. The sample yields just under 750,000 distinct CDR3 sequences, over 35% seen once. This TCR was recovered from a woman aged 40-49 years with Graves' hyperthyroidism. The sequencing input was blood. The chain has TRBV20-1 and TRBJ2-5; tentatively, D is TRBD1 (6 bases). DNA of the CDR3: TGCAGTGCTAAGGCCGGGACAATGTTGGAGACCCAGTACTTC. Amino acids: CSAKAGTMLETQYF.